This T cell receptor beta chain came from a study of T cells after yellow fever vaccination. TCRdb used MiXCR to reprocess the 5' RACE reads, holding one entry per CDR3 protein. The table lists about 360,000 distinct CDR3 sequences, roughly 6.1% of them singletons, with roughly 15% in the top ten. The V end lost 7 bases, the J end lost 4 bases, and 12 bases lay between the germline ends. CDR3 length: 13 amino acids. Per germline, CDR1 MGHDK and CDR2 SYGVNS. This clonotype was counted many times. This sample comprised PBMCs, obtained 5 days after the yellow fever booster vaccination. The sequence was collected from a man younger than 40 who received the YFV17D yellow fever vaccine. The chain combines TRBV25-1 with TRBJ2-3; a possible D gene is TRBD2 (5 bases). DNA of the CDR3: TGTGCCAGCAATTCGGAGGCGCCAGATACGCAGTATTTT. Its protein product is CASNSEAPDTQYF. Complete variable domain (other parts from reference TRBV25-1 and TRBJ2-3): EADIYQTPRYLVIGTGKKITLECSQTMGHDKMYWYQQDPGMELHLIHYSYGVNSTEKGDLSSESTVSRIRTEHFPLTLESARPSHTSQYLCASNSEAPDTQYFGPGTRLTVL.